This T cell receptor (beta chain) comes out of a study of blood T cell repertoires in COVID-19. Germline V lookup: CDR1 SGHVS, CDR2 FQNEAQ. The junction had 8 bases not matched to a gene; V was cut back by 5 bases and J by 4 bases. This CDR3 has 15 amino acids. Some clones are missing from TCRdb's copy, which holds only in-frame ones; the method was immunoSEQ multiplex PCR. The repertoire has fewer than 200,000 clones, roughly 70% of them found once; the top ten carry about 3%. The chain links TRBV7-8 to TRBJ2-1; 7 bases fit TRBD2. The TCR was taken from a woman aged 80 or over with acute or convalescent COVID-19. The specimen was peripheral blood. In nucleotides, the CDR3 is TGTGCCAGCAGCCGTCTAGCGGAGACGTACAATGAGCAGTTCTTC. It specifies CASSRLAETYNEQFF.